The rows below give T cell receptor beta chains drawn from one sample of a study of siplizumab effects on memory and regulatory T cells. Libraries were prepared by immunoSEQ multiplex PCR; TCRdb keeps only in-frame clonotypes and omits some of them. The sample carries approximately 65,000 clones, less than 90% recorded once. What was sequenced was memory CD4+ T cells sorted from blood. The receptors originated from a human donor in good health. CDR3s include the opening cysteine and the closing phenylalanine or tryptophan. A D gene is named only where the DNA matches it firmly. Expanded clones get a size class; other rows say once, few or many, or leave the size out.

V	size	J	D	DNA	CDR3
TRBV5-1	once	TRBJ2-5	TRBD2	TGCGCCAGCAGCTTGGAGGCGGGAGTAGGCGAGACCCAGTACTTC	CASSLEAGVGETQYF
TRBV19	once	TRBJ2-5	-	TGTGCCAGTAGCCGGGCGGAGACCCAGTACTTC	CASSRAETQYF
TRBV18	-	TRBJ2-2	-	TGTGCCAGCTCACCCCCCGGGACCGGTAACACCGGGGAGCTGTTTTTT	CASSPPGTGNTGELFF
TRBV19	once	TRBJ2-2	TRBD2	TGTGCCAGTAGACCTCTAGCGGGAGGTACCGGGGAGCTGTTTTTT	CASRPLAGGTGELFF
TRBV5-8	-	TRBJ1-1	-	TGTGCCAGCAGTTTTGACCAGGAGTCTTTCTTT	CASSFDQESFF
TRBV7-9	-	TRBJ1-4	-	TGTGCCAGCCGGATGGGGGCCGGCGGAACTAATGAAAAACTGTTTTTT	CASRMGAGGTNEKLFF
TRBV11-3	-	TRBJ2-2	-	TGTGCCAGCAGCTTAGGAGGTGGGCACACCGGGGAGCTGTTTTTT	CASSLGGGHTGELFF
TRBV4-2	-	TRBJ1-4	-	TGTGCCAGCAGCCAAGCCGTGTCCGGGGCGCGAACTAATGAAAAACTGTTTTTT	CASSQAVSGARTNEKLFF
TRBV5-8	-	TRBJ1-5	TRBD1	TGTGCCAGCAGCCTCGGACAGGGGAGACGTCAGCCCCAGCATTTT	CASSLGQGRRQPQHF
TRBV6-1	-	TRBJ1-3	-	TGTGCCACCCGTGACACCTACAGCGGAAACACCATATATTTT	CATRDTYSGNTIYF
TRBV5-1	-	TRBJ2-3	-	TGCGCCAGCTTGCGGGGGCTTGAGACAGATACGCAGTATTTT	CASLRGLETDTQYF
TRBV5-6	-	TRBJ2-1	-	TGTGCCAGCAGCTTTGGCGGGGGCCCCAGGGTCGTGCAGTTCTTC	CASSFGGGPRVVQFF
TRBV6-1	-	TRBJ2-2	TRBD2	TGTGCCAGCAGGAACGGACTAGCGGGAACCGGGGAGCTGTTTTTT	CASRNGLAGTGELFF
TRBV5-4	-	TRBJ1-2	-	TGTGCCAGCAGCTCACCACAGGGAACGAACTATGGCTACACCTTC	CASSSPQGTNYGYTF
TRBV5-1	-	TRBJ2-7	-	TGCGCCAGTAGTATTAGAGCTAGGACGGCCCTGAGCTCCTACGAGCAGTACTTC	CASSIRARTALSSYEQYF
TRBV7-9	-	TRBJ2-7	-	TGTGCCAGCAGCTTAGAACCCTCGGGCTCGGAGCAGTACTTC	CASSLEPSGSEQYF
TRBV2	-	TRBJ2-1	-	TGTGCCAGCAGGTTCGATGATTACGCTAACAATGAGCAGTTCTTC	CASRFDDYANNEQFF
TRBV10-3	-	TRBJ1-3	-	TGTGCCATCAGTGACGAAGGAGCCGTTAATTTT	CAISDEGAVNF
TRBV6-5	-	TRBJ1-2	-	TGTGCCAGCCAGAGCAGCAGCCTATTAGGCACCTTC	CASQSSSLLGTF
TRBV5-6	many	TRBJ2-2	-	TGTGCCAGCAGCTTGGATCAGCGGGTCTTCACCGGGGAGCTGTTTTTT	CASSLDQRVFTGELFF
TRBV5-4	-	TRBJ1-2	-	TGTGCCAGCAGCTTGTACCCCTCCGGCTACACCTTC	CASSLYPSGYTF
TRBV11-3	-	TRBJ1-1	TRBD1	TGTGCCAGCAGCCTGACGACAGGGACTGAAGCTTTCTTT	CASSLTTGTEAFF
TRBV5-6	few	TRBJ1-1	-	TGTGCCAGCAGCTCCGGACTCTCGGGAACTGAAGCTTTCTTT	CASSSGLSGTEAFF
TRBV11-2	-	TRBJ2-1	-	TGTGCCAGCAGCTTAGGGGGGGCATACAATGAGCAGTTCTTC	CASSLGGAYNEQFF
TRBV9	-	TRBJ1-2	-	TGTGCCAGCAGCGTAGAAAAACCATTGGGCGGCTACACCTTC	CASSVEKPLGGYTF
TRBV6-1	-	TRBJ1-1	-	TGTGCCAGCAACCAATTTCCAGGGGATCAAGCTTTCTTT	CASNQFPGDQAFF
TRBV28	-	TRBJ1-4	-	TGTGCCAGCAGTCCTCCCCGGGGGGTGGGACTGTTTTTT	CASSPPRGVGLFF